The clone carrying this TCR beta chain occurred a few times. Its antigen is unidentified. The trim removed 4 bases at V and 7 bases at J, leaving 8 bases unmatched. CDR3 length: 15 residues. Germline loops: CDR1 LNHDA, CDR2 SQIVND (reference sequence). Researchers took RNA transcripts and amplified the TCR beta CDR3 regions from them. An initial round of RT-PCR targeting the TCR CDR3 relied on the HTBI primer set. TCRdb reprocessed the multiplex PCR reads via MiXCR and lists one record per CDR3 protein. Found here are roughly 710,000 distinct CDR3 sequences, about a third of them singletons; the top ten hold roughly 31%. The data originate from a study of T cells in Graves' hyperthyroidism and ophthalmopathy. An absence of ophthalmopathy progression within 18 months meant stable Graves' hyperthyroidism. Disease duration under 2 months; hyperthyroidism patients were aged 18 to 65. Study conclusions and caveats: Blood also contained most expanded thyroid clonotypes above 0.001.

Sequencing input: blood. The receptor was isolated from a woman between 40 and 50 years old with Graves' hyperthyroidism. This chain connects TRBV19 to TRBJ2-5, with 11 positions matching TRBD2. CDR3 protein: CASSTSSGGTGTQYF. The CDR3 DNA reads TGTGCCAGTAGTACCTCTAGCGGGGGGACCGGGACCCAGTACTTC.